Sequencing of this T cell receptor (beta chain) was carried out in a study of T cells in Graves' hyperthyroidism and ophthalmopathy. The CDR3 is 16 residues long. Germline V gene sequence: CDR1 MNHEY, CDR2 SVGAGI. Trimming pared 2 bases from V and 9 bases from J, leaving 17 bases between. Clinical symptoms, serum thyroxine and TRAb, thyroid ultrasound and orbital computed tomography together formed the diagnostic basis. This sample holds PBMCs from around 9.9 ml fresh peripheral blood. The investigators amplified TCR beta CDR3 regions from RNA transcripts. A first-round RT-PCR of the TCR CDR3 used the HTBI primer set. One entry per CDR3 protein results from TCRdb running MiXCR on the multiplex PCR reads. The sample includes hundreds of thousands of distinct CDR3 sequences, about 14% of them seen just once. This clonotype came up many times. Its target is unknown. Study-wide findings and caveats: Model-based prediction identified ophthalmopathy a median around 6.5 months prior to its onset. Most clonotypes expanded in the thyroid (above 0.001) were also present in blood.

The J gene is TRBJ1-6, the V gene TRBV6-5; maybe TRBD1 (6 bases). Sequencing was performed on blood. The receptor was derived from a woman between 50 and 59 years old with Graves' ophthalmopathy. The CDR3 DNA sequence: TGTGCCAGCAGTTACACGGGTTTACAAGGGGGTTCACCCCTCCACTTT. Residues: CASSYTGLQGGSPLHF.